This TCR beta chain was identified during a study of shared clonotypes between healthy human individuals. Study outcomes and limitations: The naive CD4 repertoires of four donors were compared, and 5% to 6.5% of clonotypes were shared. In contrast to clonotypes shared by all four donors, non-shared clonotypes had lower generation probabilities.

The donors, all of them Caucasian adults, lived in Nashville, Tennessee. CD45RA-negative memory and CD45RA+ naive subsets were split from the CD4+ cells. Concerning this clone: Its antigen is not known.

The assay was immunoSEQ multiplex PCR, and TCRdb's table has in-frame clones only and misses some. The sample lists roughly 2.4 million clones; 95% were seen once. V shed 6 bases and J shed 1 base, with 12 bases lying between them. The CDR3 sequence is 14 residues long. Germline lookup yields CDR1 SGHRS and CDR2 YFSETQ. The sequencing sample was made of naive CD4+ T cells sorted from blood. Documented subset: CD45RA+ positively selected. The receptor comes from a man aged 18 to 30 in good health. The chain combines TRBV5-1 with TRBJ2-3; D call uncertain. This CDR3 reads CASTGLSGTDTQYF. The CDR3 DNA follows: TGCGCCAGCACTGGGTTGTCTGGCACAGATACGCAGTATTTT.